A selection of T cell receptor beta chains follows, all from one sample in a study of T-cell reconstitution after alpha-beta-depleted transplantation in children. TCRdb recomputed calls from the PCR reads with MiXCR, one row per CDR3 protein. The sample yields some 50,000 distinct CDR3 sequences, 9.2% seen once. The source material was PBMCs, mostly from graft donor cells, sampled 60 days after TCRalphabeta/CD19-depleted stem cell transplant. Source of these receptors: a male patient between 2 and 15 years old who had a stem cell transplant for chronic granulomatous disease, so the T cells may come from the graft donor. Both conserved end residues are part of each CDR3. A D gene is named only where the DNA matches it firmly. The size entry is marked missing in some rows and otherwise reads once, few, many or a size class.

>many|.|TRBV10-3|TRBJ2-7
TGTGCCATCAGTGCCGGAGGGATCGGCTACGAGCAGTACTTC
CAISAGGIGYEQYF
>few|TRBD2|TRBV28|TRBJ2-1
TGTGCCAGCAGTTTTAGGGGAAGCGGGACCGGGCAGTTCTTC
CASSFRGSGTGQFF
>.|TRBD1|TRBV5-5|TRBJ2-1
TGTGCCAGCAGCTTCCGGGGACAGGGGTACAATGAGCAGTTCTTC
CASSFRGQGYNEQFF
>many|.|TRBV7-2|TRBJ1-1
TGTGCCAGCAGCGAAATGCGCGCGAACACTGAAGCTTTCTTT
CASSEMRANTEAFF
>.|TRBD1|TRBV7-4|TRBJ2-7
TGTGCCAGCAGCTCAAGGACAGGGCCGTACTTC
CASSSRTGPYF
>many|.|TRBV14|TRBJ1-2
TGTGCCAGCAGCCAATCCCTACTCTATGGCTACACCTTC
CASSQSLLYGYTF
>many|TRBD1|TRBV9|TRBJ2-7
TGTGCCAGCAGCGCCCAGGGGGCCTACGAGCAGTACTTC
CASSAQGAYEQYF
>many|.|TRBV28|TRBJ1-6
TGTGCCAGCAGTCTCAGGCGATATTCACCCCTCCACTTT
CASSLRRYSPLHF
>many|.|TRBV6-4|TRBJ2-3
TGTGCCAGCAGCCCCAAGTCCACACTCACAGATACGCAGTATTTT
CASSPKSTLTDTQYF
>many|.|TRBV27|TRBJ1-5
TGTGCCAGCAGTTTGTGGGGGGACAATCAGCCCCAGCATTTT
CASSLWGDNQPQHF
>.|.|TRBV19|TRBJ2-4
TGTGCCAGTAGTATAGCGGGAGCCAAAAACATTCAGTACTTC
CASSIAGAKNIQYF
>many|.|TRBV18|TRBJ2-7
TGTGCCAGCTCGCCCGAGGGGTACGAGCAGTACTTC
CASSPEGYEQYF
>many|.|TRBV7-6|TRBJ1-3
TGTGCCAGCAGTCTTAGCGTCAGCGCAGGAAACACCATATATTTT
CASSLSVSAGNTIYF
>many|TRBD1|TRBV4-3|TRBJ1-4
TGCGCCAGCAGCCAAGAGGAGAACAGGGGTAATGAAAAACTGTTTTTT
CASSQEENRGNEKLFF
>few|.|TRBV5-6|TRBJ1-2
TGTGCCAGCAGCTTGTGGGGGTCTCGACCCCATGGCTACACCTTC
CASSLWGSRPHGYTF
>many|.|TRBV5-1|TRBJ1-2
TGCGCCAGCAGCGTGCAGGGCTATGGCTACACCTTC
CASSVQGYGYTF
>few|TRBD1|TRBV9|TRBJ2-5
TGTGCCAGCAGCGTAGCTACAGGGGGCTCGGGACAAGAGACCCAGTACTTC
CASSVATGGSGQETQYF
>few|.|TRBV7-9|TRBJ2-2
TGTGCCAGCAGCTTAGCAACGGCGAGGAACACCGGGGAGCTGTTTTTT
CASSLATARNTGELFF
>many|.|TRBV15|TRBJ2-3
TGTGCCACCGCGGTAGCCAGCACAGATACGCAGTATTTT
CATAVASTDTQYF
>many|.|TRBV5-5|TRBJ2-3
TGTGCCAGCAGCTTGGAACTAATCACAGATACGCAGTATTTT
CASSLELITDTQYF